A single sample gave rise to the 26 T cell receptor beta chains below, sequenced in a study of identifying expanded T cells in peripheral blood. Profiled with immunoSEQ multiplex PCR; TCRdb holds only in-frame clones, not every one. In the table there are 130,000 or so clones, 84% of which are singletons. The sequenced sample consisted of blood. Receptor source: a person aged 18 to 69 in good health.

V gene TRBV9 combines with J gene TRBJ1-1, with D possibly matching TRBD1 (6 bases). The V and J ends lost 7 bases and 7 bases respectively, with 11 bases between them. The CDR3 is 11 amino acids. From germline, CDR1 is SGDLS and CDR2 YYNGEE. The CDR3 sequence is CASGEGVEAFF. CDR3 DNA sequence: TGTGCCAGCGGGGAGGGGGTTGAAGCTTTCTTT.

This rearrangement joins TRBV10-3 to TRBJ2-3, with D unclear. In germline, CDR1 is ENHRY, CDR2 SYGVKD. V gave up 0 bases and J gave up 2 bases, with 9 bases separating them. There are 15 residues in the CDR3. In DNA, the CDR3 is TGTGCCATCAGTGAGTCGAGGCTAGACACAGATACGCAGTATTTT. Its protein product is CAISESRLDTDTQYF.

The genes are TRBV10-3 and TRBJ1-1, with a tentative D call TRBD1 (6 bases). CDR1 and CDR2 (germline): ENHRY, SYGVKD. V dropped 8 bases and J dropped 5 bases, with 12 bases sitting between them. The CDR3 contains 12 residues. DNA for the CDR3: TGTGCCATCCAGGAGGGGGGTACTGAAGCTTTCTTT. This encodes CAIQEGGTEAFF.

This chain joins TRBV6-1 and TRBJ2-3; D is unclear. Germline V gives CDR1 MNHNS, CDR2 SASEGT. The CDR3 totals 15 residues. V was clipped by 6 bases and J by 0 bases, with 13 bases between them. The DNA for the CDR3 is TGTGCCAGCAGCCCTCCGTCTTTTAGCACAGATACGCAGTATTTT. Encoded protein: CASSPPSFSTDTQYF.

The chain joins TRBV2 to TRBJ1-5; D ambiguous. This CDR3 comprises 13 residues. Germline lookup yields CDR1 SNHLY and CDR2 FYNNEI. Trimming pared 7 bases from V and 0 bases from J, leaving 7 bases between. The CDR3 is CASKPDSNQPQHF. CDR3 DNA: TGTGCCAGCAAGCCGGATAGCAATCAGCCCCAGCATTTT.

CDR3 nucleotides: TGTGCCAGCAGCTTAGCGGGACAGAACTCCTACGAGCAGTACTTC. Residues: CASSLAGQNSYEQYF. V usage is TRBV7-2 and J usage is TRBJ2-7, with 7 bases that match TRBD1. The V gene's germline CDR1 is SGHTA and CDR2 FQGNSA. This CDR3 has 15 residues. J lost 0 bases, V lost 0 bases, and 2 bases had no gene match.

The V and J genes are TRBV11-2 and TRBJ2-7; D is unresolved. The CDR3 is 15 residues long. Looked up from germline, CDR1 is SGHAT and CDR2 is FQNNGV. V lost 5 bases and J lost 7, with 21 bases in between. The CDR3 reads CASSPQPIGSQEQYF. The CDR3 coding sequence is TGTGCCAGCAGCCCCCAGCCCATAGGGTCACAAGAGCAGTACTTC.

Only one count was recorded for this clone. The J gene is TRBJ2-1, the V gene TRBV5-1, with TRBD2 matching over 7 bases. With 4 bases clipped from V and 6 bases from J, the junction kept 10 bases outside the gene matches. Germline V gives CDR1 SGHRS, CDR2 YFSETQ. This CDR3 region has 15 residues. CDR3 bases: TGCGCCAGCAGCCTGGAGGGCGGGGGAGGCAATGAGCAGTTCTTC. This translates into CASSLEGGGGNEQFF.

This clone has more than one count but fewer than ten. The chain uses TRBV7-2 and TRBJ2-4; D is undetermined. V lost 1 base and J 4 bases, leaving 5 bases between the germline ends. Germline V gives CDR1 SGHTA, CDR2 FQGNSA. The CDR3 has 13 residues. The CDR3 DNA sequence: TGTGCCAGCAGCTTAGTGAGGAAAAACATTCAGTACTTC. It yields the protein CASSLVRKNIQYF.

The CDR3 protein is CASGDRNPDTQYF. The CDR3 region has the DNA TGTGCCAGCGGAGACAGGAATCCAGATACGCAGTATTTT. V and J are TRBV7-2 and TRBJ2-3; weak D call: TRBD1 (6 bases). Trimming removed 8 bases at V and 4 bases at J, with 13 bases between. The CDR3 is 13 amino acids. Germline values: CDR1 SGHTA, CDR2 FQGNSA.

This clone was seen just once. This chain's CDR3 is CASSLQSVASYGYTF. In nucleotides, the CDR3 is TGTGCCAGCAGCCTGCAGAGTGTCGCGTCGTATGGCTACACCTTC. The genes are TRBV5-6 and TRBJ1-2; D not certain. V gave up 4 bases and J gave up 5 bases, with 18 bases separating them. The CDR3 sequence is 15 residues long. Germline assignment: CDR1 SGHDT and CDR2 YYEEEE.

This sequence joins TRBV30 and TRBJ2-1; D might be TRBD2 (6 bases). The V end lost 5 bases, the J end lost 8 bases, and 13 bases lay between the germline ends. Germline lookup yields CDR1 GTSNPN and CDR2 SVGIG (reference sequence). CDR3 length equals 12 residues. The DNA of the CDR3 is TGTGCCTGGGCCGGGGGAAAAGATGAGCAGTTCTTC. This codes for CAWAGGKDEQFF.

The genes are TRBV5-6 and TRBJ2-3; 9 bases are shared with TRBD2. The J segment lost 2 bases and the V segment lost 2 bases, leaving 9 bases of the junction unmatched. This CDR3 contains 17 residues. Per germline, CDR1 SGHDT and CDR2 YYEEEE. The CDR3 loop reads CASSLKAGGGTTDTQYF. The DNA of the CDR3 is TGTGCCAGCAGCTTAAAAGCGGGGGGCGGGACCACAGATACGCAGTATTTT.

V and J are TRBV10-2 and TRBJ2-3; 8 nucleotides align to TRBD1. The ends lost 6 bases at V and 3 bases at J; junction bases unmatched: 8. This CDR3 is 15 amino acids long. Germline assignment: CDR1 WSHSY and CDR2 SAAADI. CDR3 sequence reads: CASSSRTGITDTQYF. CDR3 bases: TGCGCCAGCAGCAGTAGGACAGGGATAACAGATACGCAGTATTTT.

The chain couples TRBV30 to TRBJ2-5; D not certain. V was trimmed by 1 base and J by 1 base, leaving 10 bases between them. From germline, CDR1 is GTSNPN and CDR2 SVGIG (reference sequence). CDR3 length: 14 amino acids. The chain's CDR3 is CAWSAETSQETQYF. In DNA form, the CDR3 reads TGTGCCTGGAGTGCCGAGACGAGCCAAGAGACCCAGTACTTC.

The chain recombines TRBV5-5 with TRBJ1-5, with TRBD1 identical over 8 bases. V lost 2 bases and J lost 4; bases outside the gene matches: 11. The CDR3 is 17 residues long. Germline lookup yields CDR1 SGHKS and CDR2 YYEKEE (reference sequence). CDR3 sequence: CASSFRTTGGLNQPQHF. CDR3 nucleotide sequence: TGTGCCAGCAGCTTCCGAACAACAGGGGGTTTAAATCAGCCCCAGCATTTT.

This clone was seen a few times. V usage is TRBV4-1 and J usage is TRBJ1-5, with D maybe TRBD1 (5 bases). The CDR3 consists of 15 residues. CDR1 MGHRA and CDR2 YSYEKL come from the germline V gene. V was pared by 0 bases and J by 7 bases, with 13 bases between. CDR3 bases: TGCGCCAGCAGCCAAGACCCGGGGGTGAGGCAGCCCCAGCATTTT. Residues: CASSQDPGVRQPQHF.

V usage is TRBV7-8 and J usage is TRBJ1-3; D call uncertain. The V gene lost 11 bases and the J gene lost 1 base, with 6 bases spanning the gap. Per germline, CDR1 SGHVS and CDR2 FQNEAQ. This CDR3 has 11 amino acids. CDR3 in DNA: TGTGCCTCCCGGTCTGGAAACACCATATATTTT. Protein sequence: CASRSGNTIYF. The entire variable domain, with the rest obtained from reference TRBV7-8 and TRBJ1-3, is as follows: GAGVSQSPRYKVAKRGQDVALRCDPISGHVSLFWYQQALGQGPEFLTYFQNEAQLDKSGLPSDRFFAERPEGSVSTLKIQRTQQEDSAVYLCASRSGNTIYFGEGSWLTVV.

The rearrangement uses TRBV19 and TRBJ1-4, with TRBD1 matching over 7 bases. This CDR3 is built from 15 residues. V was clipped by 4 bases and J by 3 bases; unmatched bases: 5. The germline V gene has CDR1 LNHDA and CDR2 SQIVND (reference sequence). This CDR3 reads CASSSLQGSNEKLFF. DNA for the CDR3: TGTGCCAGTAGTAGCCTACAGGGGTCTAATGAAAAACTGTTTTTT. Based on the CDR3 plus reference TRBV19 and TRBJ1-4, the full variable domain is DGGITQSPKYLFRKEGQNVTLSCEQNLNHDAMYWYRQDPGQGLRLIYYSQIVNDFQKGDIAEGYSVSREKKESFPLTVTSAQKNPTAFYLCASSSLQGSNEKLFFGSGTQLSVL.

This CDR3 reads CASSLWGGGQNYGYTF. The CDR3 nucleotides read TGTGCCAGCAGCTTATGGGGCGGAGGACAGAACTATGGCTACACCTTC. The chain couples TRBV7-9 to TRBJ1-2, with a weak D call TRBD1 (6 bases). The V end lost 2 bases, the J end lost 2 bases, and 15 bases lay between the germline ends. The CDR3 totals 16 residues. The germline gives CDR1 SEHNR, CDR2 FQNEAQ (reference sequence).

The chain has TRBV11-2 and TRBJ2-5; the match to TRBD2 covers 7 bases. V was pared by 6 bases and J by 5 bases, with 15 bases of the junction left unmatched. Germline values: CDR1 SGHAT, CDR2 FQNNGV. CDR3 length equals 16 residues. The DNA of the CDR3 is TGTGCCAGCAGTCCCCTGGGGGGGAGGCAGCGGGAGACCCAGTACTTC. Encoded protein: CASSPLGGRQRETQYF.

CDR3 bases: TGTGCCAGCATTTTCCGCGCCCCTGGAGATACGCAGTATTTT. It codes for CASIFRAPGDTQYF. This chain uses TRBV7-2 with TRBJ2-3; D gene ambiguous. The CDR3 loop spans 14 amino acids. The germline V gene encodes CDR1 SGHTA and CDR2 FQGNSA. Trimming left V 7 bases short and J 5 bases short, with 16 bases between.

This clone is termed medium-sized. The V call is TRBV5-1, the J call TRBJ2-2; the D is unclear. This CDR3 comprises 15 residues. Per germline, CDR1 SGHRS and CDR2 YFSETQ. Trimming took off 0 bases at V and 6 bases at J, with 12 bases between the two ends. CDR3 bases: TGCGCCAGCAGCTTGGCCACATTAGATGCCGGGGAGCTGTTTTTT. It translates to CASSLATLDAGELFF.

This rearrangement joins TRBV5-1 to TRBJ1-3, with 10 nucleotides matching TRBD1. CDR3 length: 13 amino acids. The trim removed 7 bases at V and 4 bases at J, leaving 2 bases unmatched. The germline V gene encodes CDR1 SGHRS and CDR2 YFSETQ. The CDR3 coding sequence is TGCGCCAGCGGGACAGGGGAGGGAAACACCATATATTTT. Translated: CASGTGEGNTIYF.

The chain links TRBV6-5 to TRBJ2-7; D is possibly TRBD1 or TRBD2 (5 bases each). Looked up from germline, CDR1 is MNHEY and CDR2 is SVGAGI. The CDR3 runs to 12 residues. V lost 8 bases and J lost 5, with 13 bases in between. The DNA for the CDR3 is TGTGCCAGCGCGCAGAGGGGCGACGAGCAGTACTTC. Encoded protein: CASAQRGDEQYF.

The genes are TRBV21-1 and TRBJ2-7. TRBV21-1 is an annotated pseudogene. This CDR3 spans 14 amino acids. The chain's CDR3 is CASSGRSLAQQQYF. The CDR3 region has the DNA TGTGCCAGCAGCGGACGATCTTTAGCACAGCAGCAGTACTTC.